The clone carrying this T cell receptor (beta chain) was counted many times. Its antigen remains unknown. This record comes from a study of identical twins. TCRdb independently ran MiXCR on the 5' RACE reads; one entry per CDR3 protein. The sample contains around 680,000 distinct CDR3 sequences, 8.6% of which appear only once. The study, taken as a whole, reports: The degree of excess twin sharing was weaker in beta out-of-frame sequences.

The J segment lost 1 base and the V segment lost 1 base, leaving 3 bases of the junction unmatched. The CDR3 is 15 amino acids. The same sample was also used in a study of yellow fever vaccine responses in identical twins.

This sequence was found in a young woman in good health. The chain couples TRBV12-3 or TRBV12-4 to TRBJ1-1; 7 nucleotides align to TRBD1. The sample comprised PBMCs. CDR3 sequence (DNA): TGTGCCAGCAGTTTAGGACAGGGAGGGAACACTGAAGCTTTCTTT. It is translated as CASSLGQGGNTEAFF.